This T cell receptor (beta chain) was retrieved from a study of beta chain features in type 1 diabetes (dated by TCRdb to 2016 to 2018). In terms of the full investigation: Mean age, gender distribution, total cell number and subset yield were not different between patients and healthy donors. A total of about 100 million sorted cells were examined across all samples, and RNA yield correlated strongly with the number of cells per subset. In the study, TCRB repertoires of sorted circulating CD4+ T cell subsets from recently diagnosed type 1 diabetes patients were compared with those of matched healthy donors. Regulatory and stem cell-like memory subsets were isolated from only 8 patients and roughly eight healthy donors, whereas naive and central memory subsets came from all 30 or so donors. Broad study findings and their caveats: At VDJ recombination sites, type 1 diabetes patients had fewer insertions and more deleted nucleotides, which implies abnormalities in thymic rearrangement. Type 1 diabetes patients showed a moderate but significant shortening of TCRB CDR3 length in all four CD4+ subsets. Naive, central memory and regulatory TCRB repertoires appeared to be more similar among patients than among healthy donors. Because cDNA was sequenced instead of genomic DNA, highly expressing activated cells could be over-represented, though the groups showed no difference in activation or CD3 levels. HLA sub-analyses involved small numbers of individuals, so any influence of HLA type on TCRB rearrangement remained unresolved. Shorter templates might have been favored by PCR, but patient and control samples were amplified and corrected together, so both groups would have been affected equally by any skew.

Each donor gave one peripheral blood draw, averaging approximately 0.11 L, which was collected into heparinised tubes. A BD FACSAria II was used to sort naive, central memory, regulatory and stem cell-like memory CD4+ T cells with a panel that included CD45RO, CCR7, CD25, CD127, CD95 and CD27. Every sorted population had a purity above 95%. Right away, PBMCs were isolated by Lymphoprep density gradient centrifugation and were stained directly, with no culture step. So that batch effects would be minimized, each experiment stained and sorted samples in pairs, pairing one healthy donor with one patient. The High Capacity cDNA Reverse Transcription Kit was used to reverse transcribe all of the isolated RNA, meaning that expressed TCRB transcripts were what got sequenced. Naive, central memory and regulatory T cell samples underwent deep immunoSEQ sequencing, averaging around 3.6 million total reads per sample. Sorted cells were lysed in RLT buffer, and RNA was extracted using DNase-treated RNeasy Micro or Mini kits according to cell number. Each cell subset was processed separately to prevent cross-contamination, with patient and healthy donor samples processed together. TCRB sequences were amplified from cDNA with the immunoSEQ multiplex PCR, producing 87-bp fragments spanning the CDR3 region. Amplicons were sequenced on the Illumina HiSeq platform. The authors' pipeline ran thus. Synthetic template baselines were used to correct PCR bias computationally, reads within Hamming distance 2 were collapsed together, and singletons that could not be merged were discarded. Reads were aligned against IMGT so that V, D and J genes, CDR3 length and insertions or deletions at six rearrangement sites could be assigned. Clonotype counts were normalized to sorted cell number within each subset before computing true diversity and Gini coefficients with the tcR R package. The overlap coefficient, calculated on TCRB nucleotide sequences, was used to quantify repertoire sharing. As a proxy for the pre-selection repertoire, out-of-frame TCRB sequences from naive cells were analyzed. What TCRdb holds here is the immuneACCESS table cut down to in-frame rearrangements. Part of the clones is not present; checked against another copy, under half of the missing clones reflect an unresolved V gene, and the others are unexplained. The DNA gave D and trimming, while V, J and clone size come from that table. The sample data list 150,000 or so clones, and almost 65% of these were observed just once. The biggest ten clones account for around 0.096% of the sample.

A remark on this clone: Which antigen it targets is not known. There are no base qualities to consult, and no much larger clone falls within one base.

In the germline V gene, CDR1 corresponds to LGHNA and CDR2 to YSLEER. Reading from cysteine to phenylalanine, the CDR3 counts 15 amino acids. Left in the record is the CDR3 DNA by itself, 45 bases read in frame from the first base. V loses 1 base of germline sequence and J loses 0 bases, and the interval between the two ends is 7 bases. The material sequenced was naive CD4+ T cells from blood. Taken with the paper, the label for cell subset or site translates to: true naive CD4+ T cells. The V and J segments used are TRBV4-3 and TRBJ1-3, with the D gene too uncertain to name. This clonotype was obtained from a man between 25 and 39 years old with type 1 diabetes. Read as DNA, the sequence is TGCGCCAGCAGCCAAGGAATCTACTCTGGAAACACCATATATTTT. It specifies CASSQGIYSGNTIYF.